This T cell receptor beta chain came from a study of molecular identifiers for immune sequencing clone quantification (dated by TCRdb to 2016 to 2019). As for the study more broadly: For a replicate experiment, the RNA from either approximately 20,000 or 100,000 naive CD8 T cells was divided into five aliquots, and four of those aliquots went on to sequencing. This methods study used CD8 T cells to benchmark TCR RNA copy counting and molecular-identifier clustering-based TCR repertoire sequencing (MIDCIRS).

Receptor libraries were prepared by PCR. Sequenced using a NextSeq 500. Bulk TCR libraries were made following a previously described method, with the TCR primers given in Table S5. Purification of total RNA was performed with the Qiagen AllPrep DNA/RNA kit. Before any analysis, reads coming from multiple sequencing runs of the same library were combined into one pool. The published analysis was carried out like this. Only reads with exact TCR constant sequence were kept, trimmed to 150 nt, and grouped by their 12-nt molecular barcodes. Reads within each barcode group were sub-clustered using a 15% Levenshtein threshold, and quality-weighted consensus sequences were constructed for each RNA molecule. Non-functional sequences were discarded, and so were lower-count sequences lying one edit away from another sequence. Based on fitting two negative binomial distributions, any barcode sub-cluster with under 20% of the maximum read count was discarded. TCRdb trimmed public reads at Q25 via fastp, called clones via MiXCR and kept in-frame beta chains. Identical CDR3 proteins give one entry, which carries the most common genes and DNA. The V and J calls were not made by the authors but by TCRdb's processing. The table for this sample lists under 800,000 distinct CDR3 sequences; around 25% of them were counted only once. The ten largest clones represent about 0.81% of the sample.

On this clonotype itself: Its antigen is still unknown. This could be a read error, since a much larger clone is one nucleotide away.

The CDR3 runs 14 residues from the cysteine to the phenylalanine. Only CDR3 DNA remains: 42 bases, in frame from the first base. The germline V gene (reference sequence) yields SEHNR for CDR1 and FQNEAQ for CDR2. V is shortened by 2 bases, J by 3 bases, and the region joining them spans 10 bases. The research as a whole found: Clones above 20 RNA copies held over 98% of molecules in CMV-specific effector cells but under 1% in naive cells. When barcode sub-clustering was omitted, TCR diversity was inflated by chimeric consensus sequences, with chimeras reaching as high as 47%. Naive libraries contained spiked-in Jurkat TCR RNA (approximately nine copies' worth), which is not part of the donor repertoire. A single cell's worth of spiked-in Jurkat TCR RNA was reported detectable even among approximately 930,000 naive CD8 T cells. Modeling gave approximately 3 recovered TCR RNA copies per cell versus 8 to 10 by digital PCR, implying around 30% capture efficiency. Highly expanded clone sizes could be underestimated because identical TCR molecules may share a barcode.

Libraries of naive CD8 T cells were generated from roughly 21,000 to 960,000 sorted cells, with 10%, 30% or 50% of the purified RNA used. Naive CD8 T cells, defined as CD8+CD4-CCR7+CD45RA+, were FACS-sorted into RLT Plus buffer on a BD FACSAria II. Approximately nine TCR copies' worth of Jurkat RNA were spiked into about 19,000-1,000,000 naive CD8 T cell samples to test detection sensitivity. CD8 T cells were enriched with RosetteSep CD8+ T Cell Enrichment Cocktail and Ficoll-Paque, followed by ACK red cell lysis. Material: naive CD8+ T cells from blood, with Jurkat cell RNA spiked in. Reading the label with the study, this specimen's cell subset or site is: FACS-sorted CD8+CD4-CCR7+CD45RA+ naive T cells. The clonotype comes from a human donor in good health. Some libraries in this study had Jurkat cell RNA spiked in. Here the chain combines TRBV7-9 and TRBJ2-5; too little of a D gene remains to name it. Read as DNA, the sequence is TGTGCCAGCAGCTTATCGATCGGTGAAGAGACCCAGTACTTC. Its protein reads: CASSLSIGEETQYF.